A selection of T cell receptor beta chains follows, all from one sample in a study of blood T cell repertoires in COVID-19. The method was immunoSEQ multiplex PCR; TCRdb's version includes in-frame clones alone and lacks a portion of them. The sample lists 240,000 or so clones; 80% to 90% were seen once. Sequenced material: PBMCs or T cells enriched from blood (not recorded which). Receptors were obtained from a man in his forties or fifties who had been exposed to COVID-19. Each CDR3 is given with its conserved first and last residue. Each record gives: V gene, J gene, D gene, clone size, CDR3 DNA, CDR3 protein. A D gene is named only where the DNA matches it firmly. A clone size is listed for some rows: how often the clone was seen (once, few, many), or a class if it is expanded.

v_gene: TRBV24-1; j_gene: TRBJ2-1; d_gene: -; abundance: -; CDR3nt: TGTGCCACCAGTTCGGTGAATGCGGTATCTTACAATGAGCAGTTCTTC; CDR3aa: CATSSVNAVSYNEQFF
v_gene: TRBV7-3; j_gene: TRBJ1-2; d_gene: TRBD1; abundance: -; CDR3nt: TGTGCCAGCAGCCCTCAGGGGGGATTGGGCTACACCTTC; CDR3aa: CASSPQGGLGYTF
v_gene: TRBV13; j_gene: TRBJ2-5; d_gene: -; abundance: once; CDR3nt: TGTGCCAGCAGCTTACGGGAAGTCCTAAACCAAGAGACCCAGTACTTC; CDR3aa: CASSLREVLNQETQYF
v_gene: TRBV5-1; j_gene: TRBJ2-2; d_gene: TRBD2; abundance: -; CDR3nt: TGCGCCAGCAGCCTCGGGACTAGCGGGACCGGGGAGCTGTTTTTT; CDR3aa: CASSLGTSGTGELFF
v_gene: TRBV4-1; j_gene: TRBJ2-3; d_gene: TRBD2; abundance: -; CDR3nt: TGCGCCAGCAGCCAAGAGCAGCAAGCGGGGGGTAGCACAGATACGCAGTATTTT; CDR3aa: CASSQEQQAGGSTDTQYF
v_gene: TRBV27; j_gene: TRBJ2-1; d_gene: TRBD2; abundance: -; CDR3nt: TGTGCCAGCAGTCCCCCCGGGGCTAGCGGGGACTACAATGAGCAGTTCTTC; CDR3aa: CASSPPGASGDYNEQFF
v_gene: TRBV5-1; j_gene: TRBJ1-4; d_gene: TRBD1; abundance: -; CDR3nt: TGCGCCAGCAGCGGACAGGGGGCATTTGAAAAACTGTTTTTT; CDR3aa: CASSGQGAFEKLFF
v_gene: TRBV2; j_gene: TRBJ1-5; d_gene: TRBD1; abundance: -; CDR3nt: TGTGCCAGCAGGACCGACAGGGCGAGCAATCAGCCCCAGCATTTT; CDR3aa: CASRTDRASNQPQHF
v_gene: TRBV24-1; j_gene: TRBJ1-3; d_gene: -; abundance: -; CDR3nt: TGTGCCACCAGTGACCCCCCGGCTGGAAACACCATATATTTT; CDR3aa: CATSDPPAGNTIYF
v_gene: TRBV10-3; j_gene: TRBJ1-1; d_gene: TRBD1; abundance: -; CDR3nt: TGTGCCATCAGCCCCATGGGGCCAGGACAGGGAGGCACTGAAGCTTTCTTT; CDR3aa: CAISPMGPGQGGTEAFF
v_gene: TRBV5-4; j_gene: TRBJ2-2; d_gene: TRBD1; abundance: -; CDR3nt: TGTGCCAGCAGCCTAGTCCCCGACAGGGCGAACACCGGGGAGCTGTTTTTT; CDR3aa: CASSLVPDRANTGELFF
v_gene: TRBV27; j_gene: TRBJ1-5; d_gene: -; abundance: -; CDR3nt: TGTGCCAGCAGGCAGGGGTCCCATCAGCCCCAGCATTTT; CDR3aa: CASRQGSHQPQHF
v_gene: TRBV7-6; j_gene: TRBJ1-1; d_gene: TRBD1; abundance: -; CDR3nt: TGTGCCAGCAGCTTCGCCGACAGGGGTGTCACTGAAGCTTTCTTT; CDR3aa: CASSFADRGVTEAFF
v_gene: TRBV3-1/TRBV3-2; j_gene: TRBJ2-3; d_gene: -; abundance: -; CDR3nt: TGTGCCAGCAGCCAAGTCTTGTCGGGGGGCCTCAGCACAGATACGCAGTATTTT; CDR3aa: CASSQVLSGGLSTDTQYF
v_gene: TRBV15; j_gene: TRBJ1-2; d_gene: -; abundance: -; CDR3nt: TGTGCCACCAGCAGAGGTCAGGTGAACTATGGCTACACCTTC; CDR3aa: CATSRGQVNYGYTF
v_gene: TRBV5-1; j_gene: TRBJ2-2; d_gene: -; abundance: -; CDR3nt: TGCGCCAGCAGCTCACAGGACACCGGGGAGCTGTTTTTT; CDR3aa: CASSSQDTGELFF
v_gene: TRBV24-1; j_gene: TRBJ2-1; d_gene: -; abundance: -; CDR3nt: TGTGCCACCAGTGAAGTGCCGGGGGAAAATTACAATGAGCAGTTCTTC; CDR3aa: CATSEVPGENYNEQFF
v_gene: TRBV6-5; j_gene: TRBJ2-1; d_gene: -; abundance: -; CDR3nt: TGTGCCAGCACCGGACAGTACAATGAGCAGTTCTTC; CDR3aa: CASTGQYNEQFF
v_gene: TRBV5-1; j_gene: TRBJ2-5; d_gene: TRBD2; abundance: -; CDR3nt: TGCGCCAGCAGCCCCCGGGGGGACGGGCAAGGAGAGACCCAGTACTTC; CDR3aa: CASSPRGDGQGETQYF
v_gene: TRBV5-1; j_gene: TRBJ2-2; d_gene: TRBD1; abundance: -; CDR3nt: TGCGCCAGCAGCTTGGCTACAGGGGGTTTCACCGGGGAGCTGTTTTTT; CDR3aa: CASSLATGGFTGELFF
v_gene: TRBV2; j_gene: TRBJ1-5; d_gene: TRBD1; abundance: once; CDR3nt: TGTGCCAGCAGTGTCGGACAGGGCCATCAGCCCCAGCATTTT; CDR3aa: CASSVGQGHQPQHF
v_gene: TRBV5-1; j_gene: TRBJ1-5; d_gene: -; abundance: -; CDR3nt: TGCGCCAGCAGCTTGTTAGGAACGGGGCAGCCCCAGCATTTT; CDR3aa: CASSLLGTGQPQHF
v_gene: TRBV18; j_gene: TRBJ2-5; d_gene: TRBD1; abundance: once; CDR3nt: TGTGCCAGCTCACCACCGGGACAGGGCCAAGAGACCCAGTACTTC; CDR3aa: CASSPPGQGQETQYF
v_gene: TRBV2; j_gene: TRBJ2-7; d_gene: -; abundance: -; CDR3nt: TGTGCCAGCAGTGAAGAAGAGAGCCCTACTTACGAGCAGTACTTC; CDR3aa: CASSEEESPTYEQYF
v_gene: TRBV24-1; j_gene: TRBJ2-1; d_gene: TRBD1; abundance: -; CDR3nt: TGTGCCACCAGTGAGGGGACAGGGATATACAATGAGCAGTTCTTC; CDR3aa: CATSEGTGIYNEQFF
v_gene: TRBV18; j_gene: TRBJ2-1; d_gene: TRBD2; abundance: -; CDR3nt: TGTGCCAGCTCACCAGGCAGAGCGGGAGGAAGGTCCTACAATGAGCAGTTCTTC; CDR3aa: CASSPGRAGGRSYNEQFF
v_gene: TRBV9; j_gene: TRBJ2-5; d_gene: -; abundance: -; CDR3nt: TGTGCCAGCAGCGGAAGACAGTTACAAGAGACCCAGTACTTC; CDR3aa: CASSGRQLQETQYF
v_gene: TRBV5-8; j_gene: TRBJ1-5; d_gene: TRBD1; abundance: few; CDR3nt: TGTGCCAGCAGCCCGGGACAGGAGTTCAATCAGCCCCAGCATTTT; CDR3aa: CASSPGQEFNQPQHF
v_gene: TRBV5-4; j_gene: TRBJ1-1; d_gene: -; abundance: once; CDR3nt: TGTGCCAGCAGCTTCTCTCTGAACACTGAAGCTTTCTTT; CDR3aa: CASSFSLNTEAFF
v_gene: TRBV27; j_gene: TRBJ1-2; d_gene: -; abundance: -; CDR3nt: TGTGCCAGCAGTTTATCGTCGGTTACTGGCTACACCTTC; CDR3aa: CASSLSSVTGYTF
v_gene: TRBV5-1; j_gene: TRBJ2-5; d_gene: TRBD2; abundance: -; CDR3nt: TGCGCCAGCAGCTTGGTGCTAGCGGGTCAAGAGACCCAGTACTTC; CDR3aa: CASSLVLAGQETQYF
v_gene: TRBV7-9; j_gene: TRBJ2-1; d_gene: -; abundance: -; CDR3nt: TGTGCCAGCCAACTTCGCTCCTACAATGAGCAGTTCTTC; CDR3aa: CASQLRSYNEQFF
v_gene: TRBV11-2; j_gene: TRBJ2-3; d_gene: -; abundance: -; CDR3nt: TGTGCCAGCAGCTCCTCTTTAATTCCAGATACGCAGTATTTT; CDR3aa: CASSSSLIPDTQYF
v_gene: TRBV27; j_gene: TRBJ1-5; d_gene: -; abundance: -; CDR3nt: TGTGCCAGCAGATCGCCGGGGGGAAGCAATCAGCCCCAGCATTTT; CDR3aa: CASRSPGGSNQPQHF
v_gene: TRBV27; j_gene: TRBJ1-6; d_gene: TRBD1; abundance: -; CDR3nt: TGTGCCAGCAGTCCCCTACCGGGACAGGGGAACTATAATTCACCCCTCCACTTT; CDR3aa: CASSPLPGQGNYNSPLHF
v_gene: TRBV29-1; j_gene: TRBJ1-2; d_gene: TRBD1; abundance: -; CDR3nt: TGCAGCGTTGAAGAATCCGGACAGGGACGTGGCTACACCTTC; CDR3aa: CSVEESGQGRGYTF
v_gene: TRBV29-1; j_gene: TRBJ1-2; d_gene: TRBD1; abundance: -; CDR3nt: TGCAGCGTCTACAGGGGTAACTATGGCTACACCTTC; CDR3aa: CSVYRGNYGYTF
v_gene: TRBV6-5; j_gene: TRBJ2-2; d_gene: TRBD1; abundance: -; CDR3nt: TGTGCCAGCAACCCGACAGGGCTGAACACCGGGGAGCTGTTTTTT; CDR3aa: CASNPTGLNTGELFF
v_gene: TRBV6-5; j_gene: TRBJ1-2; d_gene: TRBD1; abundance: -; CDR3nt: TGTGCCAGCAGGAGAAGCGGACAGGGTTGGGGCTACACCTTC; CDR3aa: CASRRSGQGWGYTF
v_gene: TRBV3-1/TRBV3-2; j_gene: TRBJ1-2; d_gene: -; abundance: -; CDR3nt: TGTGCCAGCAGCCAAGATCTAGGGGACTATGGCTACACCTTC; CDR3aa: CASSQDLGDYGYTF
v_gene: TRBV2; j_gene: TRBJ2-7; d_gene: -; abundance: -; CDR3nt: -; CDR3aa: CASSILGGAGEQYF
v_gene: TRBV29-1; j_gene: TRBJ1-1; d_gene: -; abundance: -; CDR3nt: TGCAGCGCCCAAACCTGGACAGCCACTGAAGCTTTCTTT; CDR3aa: CSAQTWTATEAFF
v_gene: TRBV30; j_gene: TRBJ1-2; d_gene: -; abundance: -; CDR3nt: TGTGCCTGGGTCAGGCACGCAGGGAACTATGGCTACACCTTC; CDR3aa: CAWVRHAGNYGYTF
v_gene: TRBV11-2; j_gene: TRBJ2-1; d_gene: TRBD2; abundance: -; CDR3nt: TGTGCCAGCAGCCAACCGGGACTAGCGGTCCCCAATGAGCAGTTCTTC; CDR3aa: CASSQPGLAVPNEQFF
v_gene: TRBV19; j_gene: TRBJ1-5; d_gene: TRBD1; abundance: -; CDR3nt: TGTGCCAGTAGTGTCCGGGACAGAAATCAGCCCCAGCATTTT; CDR3aa: CASSVRDRNQPQHF
v_gene: TRBV28; j_gene: TRBJ1-2; d_gene: -; abundance: -; CDR3nt: TGTGCCAGCAGTTTATCAATAAGGGGAGGGATTAAGTATGGCTACACCTTC; CDR3aa: CASSLSIRGGIKYGYTF
v_gene: TRBV9; j_gene: TRBJ1-3; d_gene: -; abundance: -; CDR3nt: TGTGCCAGCAGCGGACAGGTCTCTGGAAACACCATATATTTT; CDR3aa: CASSGQVSGNTIYF
v_gene: TRBV5-1; j_gene: TRBJ2-3; d_gene: -; abundance: -; CDR3nt: TGCGCCAGCAGCTTGATAAGCACAGATACGCAGTATTTT; CDR3aa: CASSLISTDTQYF
v_gene: TRBV11-3; j_gene: TRBJ2-5; d_gene: TRBD1; abundance: -; CDR3nt: TGTGCCAGCAGCAGGCGACAGGGAACGGGAGAGACCCAGTACTTC; CDR3aa: CASSRRQGTGETQYF
v_gene: TRBV12-3/TRBV12-4; j_gene: TRBJ1-2; d_gene: TRBD1; abundance: -; CDR3nt: TGTGCCAGCAGTCTCACCGGACAGGGGTGGGACACCTTC; CDR3aa: CASSLTGQGWDTF
v_gene: TRBV24-1; j_gene: TRBJ1-5; d_gene: TRBD1; abundance: -; CDR3nt: TGTGCCACCAGTGGTACGGGACAGGTCAATCAGCCCCAGCATTTT; CDR3aa: CATSGTGQVNQPQHF
v_gene: TRBV5-1; j_gene: TRBJ2-7; d_gene: -; abundance: -; CDR3nt: TGCGCCAGCAGCCCCACAGGGAACTCCTACGAGCAGTACTTC; CDR3aa: CASSPTGNSYEQYF
v_gene: TRBV11-2; j_gene: TRBJ1-1; d_gene: -; abundance: -; CDR3nt: TGTGCCAGCAGCTTCGCGGGCACTGAAGCTTTCTTT; CDR3aa: CASSFAGTEAFF
v_gene: TRBV7-3; j_gene: TRBJ2-3; d_gene: TRBD2; abundance: -; CDR3nt: TGTGCCAGCAGCTTAAAGCCTAGCGGGGATGTTAGCCGGAGCACAGATACGCAGTATTTT; CDR3aa: CASSLKPSGDVSRSTDTQYF
v_gene: TRBV28; j_gene: TRBJ1-2; d_gene: TRBD1; abundance: -; CDR3nt: TGTGCCAGCAGTTCCCGCCCGGGACAGGGGAACTATGGCTACACCTTC; CDR3aa: CASSSRPGQGNYGYTF
v_gene: TRBV29-1; j_gene: TRBJ1-1; d_gene: -; abundance: -; CDR3nt: TGCAGCGCCCGCAGGGGAAGCACTGAAGCTTTCTTT; CDR3aa: CSARRGSTEAFF
v_gene: TRBV30; j_gene: TRBJ2-1; d_gene: -; abundance: -; CDR3nt: TGTGCCTGCTCCCCCGGGTTCAATGAGCAGTTCTTC; CDR3aa: CACSPGFNEQFF